Listed here are 19 T cell receptor beta chains from one sample, sequenced in a study of blood T cells in healthy people across ages. A J-beta primer mix and a sample-barcoded 5' primer were used in a second PCR of about 7 to 12 cycles. MiXCR was run by TCRdb on the 5' RACE reads, yielding one entry per CDR3 protein. The sample has about 970,000 distinct CDR3 sequences; roughly 51% are singletons. The specimen was blood. Receptor source: a woman in her fifties or sixties in good health.

There are a few counts of this clonotype. The chain recombines TRBV12-3 or TRBV12-4 with TRBJ2-7, with D hard to call. The CDR3 totals 13 residues. The ends were cut back, 1 base at V and 6 bases at J, with 10 bases in the middle. The CDR3 sequence: CASSLVARSEQYF. Written as DNA, the CDR3 is TGTGCCAGCAGTTTAGTGGCCCGCTCCGAGCAGTACTTC.

This clonotype was counted a few times. The chain links TRBV5-4 to TRBJ2-5, with 13 bases fitting TRBD2. Gene TRBJ2-7 matches the end of the DNA better, so the J call may be wrong. Looked up from germline, CDR1 is SGHNT and CDR2 is YYREEE (reference sequence). CDR3 length: 15 amino acids. For the CDR3, the DNA is TGTGCCAGCAGCCAAGGACTAGCGGGAGCGTTCGAGCAGTACTTC. This gives the protein CASSQGLAGAFEQYF.

The chain is built from TRBV5-5 and TRBJ2-5; TRBD1 matches 8 bases. The assigned J gene may be wrong: the sequence end matches TRBJ2-7 better. CDR1 and CDR2 (germline): SGHKS, YYEKEE (reference sequence). This CDR3 region has 14 residues. The CDR3 loop reads CASSLEDRVNEQYF. The CDR3 DNA reads as TGTGCCAGCAGCTTAGAGGACAGGGTCAACGAGCAGTACTTC.

This chain connects TRBV2 to TRBJ2-5; 9 bases match TRBD2. With the DNA end fitting TRBJ2-7 better, the J assignment may be wrong. The CDR3 spans 14 residues. The germline V gene has CDR1 SNHLY and CDR2 FYNNEI. Here the CDR3 DNA reads TGTGCCAGCAGTTCGGGACTAGCAAGATACGAGCAGTACTTC. Protein sequence: CASSSGLARYEQYF.

This chain joins TRBV20-1 and TRBJ2-3, with 10 bases matching TRBD2. Per the germline V gene, CDR1 is DFQATT and CDR2 is SNEGSKA (reference sequence). This CDR3 is built from 16 residues. The J segment lost 2 bases and the V segment lost 6 bases, leaving 11 bases of the junction unmatched. The CDR3, as DNA: TGCAGTGCCAGGAAGGCCCTAGCGGGAGTCACAGATACGCAGTATTTT. The encoded protein is CSARKALAGVTDTQYF.

This rearrangement joins TRBV3-1 to TRBJ2-5; no reliable D call. CDR3 length: 15 amino acids. Trimming removed 0 bases at V and 5 bases at J, with 13 bases between. Germline V CDR1 and CDR2: LGHDT, YNNKEL (reference sequence). The CDR3 loop is CASSQDITSRETQYF. CDR3 DNA sequence: TGTGCCAGCAGCCAAGATATAACTTCACGGGAGACCCAGTACTTC.

V is TRBV3-1 and J is TRBJ2-7; the D gene could be TRBD1 or TRBD2 (5 bases each). Germline CDR1 is LGHDT and CDR2 is YNNKEL (reference sequence). This CDR3 spans 16 amino acids. V lost 0 bases to trimming and J lost 0 bases, with 12 bases between them. CDR3 region: CASSQEMWGSSYEQYF. In DNA form, the CDR3 reads TGTGCCAGCAGCCAAGAAATGTGGGGGAGCTCCTACGAGCAGTACTTC.

Comment on this clonotype: The junction shows a germline mismatch at one end, possibly a read error. The chain is built from TRBV27 and TRBJ2-6, with no clear D. The CDR3 loop spans 12 amino acids. From germline, CDR1 is MNHEY and CDR2 SMNVEV (reference sequence). Written as DNA, the CDR3 is TGTGTCAGCAGTTTGGGGGCCAACGTCCTGACTTTC. This translates into CVSSLGANVLTF.

In its sample, this clonotype was seen a few times. The rearrangement joins TRBV20-1 to TRBJ2-6; D call uncertain. This CDR3 spans 15 amino acids. The V end was cut by 3 bases, the J end by 1 base, with 10 bases between. Germline V CDR1 and CDR2: DFQATT, SNEGSKA (reference sequence). The CDR3 sequence: CSARPASSGANVLTF. The CDR3 bases are TGCAGTGCTAGGCCCGCGAGTTCTGGGGCCAACGTCCTGACTTTC.

The chain uses TRBV11-2 and TRBJ2-3; 8 bases match TRBD2. V shed 5 bases and J 3 bases; nucleotides not matched to a gene: 10. Germline CDR1 and CDR2: SGHAT and FQNNGV. This CDR3 has 16 amino acids. CDR3 sequence (DNA): TGTGCCAGCAGCCGTTTTTTCGGGGGGGCGACAGATACGCAGTATTTT. Translation: CASSRFFGGATDTQYF.

This chain links TRBV27 with TRBJ2-4, with a tentative D call TRBD2 (5 bases). The J call could be wrong; TRBJ2-7 is a better fit for the DNA end. This CDR3 has 15 residues. Germline-derived CDR1 and CDR2 are MNHEY and SMNVEV (reference sequence). Written as DNA, the CDR3 is TGTGCCAGCAGTTTCCAAACTAGTGGGCCCTACGAGCAGTACTTC. Protein sequence: CASSFQTSGPYEQYF.

J is TRBJ2-5 and V is TRBV20-1; TRBD2 might be the D (6 bases). The DNA end favors TRBJ2-7, so the J call may be wrong. The CDR3 consists of 14 residues. Per the germline V gene, CDR1 is DFQATT and CDR2 is SNEGSKA (reference sequence). For the CDR3, the DNA is TGCAGTGCTAGATCGGGCGGGGCGAGCTACGAGCAGTACTTC. It codes for CSARSGGASYEQYF.

The V call is TRBV28, the J call TRBJ1-2; no reliable D call. The CDR3 spans 15 residues. The germline V gene has CDR1 MDHEN and CDR2 SYDVKM. V dropped 6 bases and J dropped 0 bases, with 14 bases sitting between them. CDR3 DNA: TGTGCCAGCAGAAACAGTCTCTCGGCTAACTATGGCTACACCTTC. It is translated as CASRNSLSANYGYTF.

The chain uses TRBV28 and TRBJ2-5; tentatively, D is TRBD1 (5 bases). Germline CDR1 MDHEN, CDR2 SYDVKM. Between the trimmed V and J ends, which lost 6 bases and 12 bases, there was a span of 26 bases. CDR3 length equals 15 residues. CDR3 loop: CASSRLQGAVVHKYF. The CDR3 DNA follows: TGTGCCAGCAGCCGCCTGCAGGGTGCCGTAGTTCATAAGTACTTC.

CDR3 amino acids: CASSLAALAGRYEQYF. The DNA for the CDR3 is TGTGCCAGCAGCTTAGCGGCCCTAGCGGGACGCTACGAGCAGTACTTC. The chain has TRBV7-2 and TRBJ2-4; 9 bases are shared with TRBD2. Judging by the DNA end, TRBJ2-7 fits better; the J call may be wrong. The V gene's germline CDR1 is SGHTA and CDR2 FQGNSA. The CDR3 extends over 16 amino acids.

The sample holds a few counts of this clonotype. This chain links TRBV5-1 with TRBJ1-1, with D perhaps matching TRBD1 (5 bases). V was pared by 4 bases and J by 0 bases, with 10 bases between. This CDR3 contains 14 residues. Germline V gene sequence: CDR1 SGHRS, CDR2 YFSETQ. The CDR3, as DNA: TGCGCCAGCAGCCCCATAGGGGTGAACACTGAAGCTTTCTTT. This sequence encodes CASSPIGVNTEAFF.

V gene TRBV6-5 combines with J gene TRBJ2-7; D might be TRBD1 (6 bases). This CDR3 has 14 residues. Germline CDR1 is MNHEY and CDR2 is SVGAGI. The V end lost 5 bases, the J end lost 6 bases, and 17 bases lay between the germline ends. CDR3 amino acids: CASSEQGYEGEQYF. In nucleotides, the CDR3 is TGTGCCAGCAGTGAACAGGGTTACGAGGGCGAGCAGTACTTC.

This chain's CDR3 is CASSYTSSGKTGELFF. In DNA, the CDR3 is TGTGCCAGCAGTTACACGTCTAGCGGGAAGACCGGGGAGCTGTTTTTT. The V and J genes are TRBV6-5 and TRBJ2-2; 9 bases are a match to TRBD2. The V segment lost 2 bases and the J segment 5 bases; nucleotides outside the gene matches: 6. CDR1 and CDR2 from the germline V gene are MNHEY and SVGAGI. There are 16 residues in the CDR3.

A word on this clonotype: Compared with germline, one end of the junction differs, possibly owing to a read error. CDR3 DNA sequence: TGTGCCAGCAGTACCACATCCGGGACAGGCAACTACAAGCAGTACTTC. Its translation is CASSTTSGTGNYKQYF. The V gene is TRBV6-2 or TRBV6-3, the J gene TRBJ2-7; 8 bases align to TRBD1. CDR3 length: 16 amino acids. Per the germline V gene, CDR1 is MNHEY and CDR2 is SVGEGT.